Sequencing of this TCR beta chain was carried out in a study of vaccination effects on CD4 cells after COVID-19. Study-wide context: Each participant was given two doses of one vaccine (BNT162b2 or mRNA-1273). General study results and limits: Cross-reaction with common cold coronaviruses was seen in only 1 of 255 vaccine-induced clones from healthy vaccinees.

This clone was recorded once. Its cognate antigen is unknown. Viral peptide pool expansion of antigen-specific CD4+ T cells preceded sequencing in the ViraFEST assay. Once cultured for nine to ten days, the cells underwent separation to obtain CD4+ T cells. Absence of prior SARS-CoV-2 infection characterized the vaccine recipients, who showed negative nucleocapsid antibodies. Each culture well received a few million PBMC. These cells were then cultured in IMDM with approximately 9.8 IU/ml IL-2 and roughly 10 ug/ml peptides. Cultures had half their medium replaced with IL-2 medium on days 3 and 7. Trimming took 6 bases from V and 6 from J, leaving 17 bases between them. Germline-derived CDR1 and CDR2 are SQVTM and ANQGSEA. This CDR3 has 13 residues. The data were produced by immunoSEQ multiplex PCR, yet TCRdb's version contains in-frame clones alone and is incomplete. The table lists some 68,000 clones, over 70% of them singletons.

The TCR was taken from a human donor who received a COVID-19 vaccine. The specimen comprised CD4+ T cells from PBMCs cultured with SARS-CoV-2 spike peptides, sampled before COVID-19 vaccination. V gene TRBV29-1 combines with J gene TRBJ1-1; D ambiguous. The CDR3 region is CSVEISPGAEAFF. Here the CDR3 DNA reads TGCAGCGTCGAGATATCTCCAGGCGCTGAAGCTTTCTTT. The full variable domain, with the rest looked up from reference TRBV29-1 and TRBJ1-1, is SAVISQKPSRDICQRGTSLTIQCQVDSQVTMMFWYRQQPGQSLTLIATANQGSEATYESGFVIDKFPISRPNLTFSTLTVSNMSPEDSSIYLCSVEISPGAEAFFGQGTRLTVV.